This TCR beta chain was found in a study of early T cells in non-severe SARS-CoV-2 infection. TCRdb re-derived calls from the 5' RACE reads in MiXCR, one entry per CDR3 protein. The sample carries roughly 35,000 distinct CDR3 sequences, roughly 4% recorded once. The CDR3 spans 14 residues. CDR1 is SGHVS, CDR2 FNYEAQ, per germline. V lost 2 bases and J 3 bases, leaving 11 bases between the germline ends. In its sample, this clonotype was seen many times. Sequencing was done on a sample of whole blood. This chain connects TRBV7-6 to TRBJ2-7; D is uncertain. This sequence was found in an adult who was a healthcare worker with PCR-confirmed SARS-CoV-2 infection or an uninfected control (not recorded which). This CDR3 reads CASSLYSADYEQYF. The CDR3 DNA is TGTGCCAGCAGCTTATACAGTGCCGACTACGAGCAGTACTTC. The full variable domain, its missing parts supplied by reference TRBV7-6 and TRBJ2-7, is GAGVSQSPRYKVTKRGQDVALRCDPISGHVSLYWYRQALGQGPEFLTYFNYEAQQDKSGLPNDRFSAERPEGSISTLTIQRTEQRDSAMYRCASSLYSADYEQYFGPGTRLTVT.